This paragraph reports one T cell receptor (beta chain). The target antigen is unknown. These data come from a study of T cell responses to AZD1222 COVID-19 vaccine. General study points: Just six AZD1222 recipients were seropositive at baseline.

This CDR3 comprises 16 residues. Germline V lookup: CDR1 LNHNV, CDR2 YYDKDF (reference sequence). The V segment lost 4 bases and the J segment 3 bases; nucleotides outside the gene matches: 9. Libraries were prepared by immunoSEQ multiplex PCR; TCRdb keeps only in-frame clonotypes and omits some of them. This sample has 150,000 to 200,000 clones, with more than 80% found just once. The starting material was peripheral blood, obtained on day 0 of AZD1222 vaccination. The V call is TRBV15, the J call TRBJ2-5; the match to TRBD2 covers 9 bases. This receptor was identified in an adult in good health. The CDR3 bases are TGTGCCACCAGCAAGGGACTAGCCAGCCCCGAAGAGACCCAGTACTTC. Translating gives CATSKGLASPEETQYF.